The 3 T cell receptor beta chains below come from one sample, sequenced in a study of spatial heterogeneity in lung cancer. The sample's time point: blood at routine non-recurrence follow-up after resection. Unsorted whole RNA of tumor, nontumor lung or frozen PBMC was sequenced. TCRdb recomputed calls from the 5' RACE reads with MiXCR, one row per CDR3 protein. The top ten clones hold around 17% of a sample with around 110,000 distinct CDR3 sequences, 12% of them seen once. Sequencing was performed on PBMCs, taken at follow-up. These receptor sequences come from a male donor with early-stage non-small cell lung cancer.

There are a few counts of this clonotype. V and J are TRBV28 and TRBJ2-4; D may be TRBD1 (5 bases). The CDR3 covers 15 residues. V gave up 1 base and J gave up 0 bases, with 7 bases separating them. CDR1 and CDR2 from the germline V gene are MDHEN and SYDVKM. CDR3 sequence: CASSLSQGAKNIQYF. CDR3 sequence (DNA): TGTGCCAGCAGTTTATCCCAGGGAGCCAAAAACATTCAGTACTTC.

This chain uses TRBV10-1 with TRBJ2-7; D tentatively fits TRBD1 or TRBD2 (5 bases each). V gave up 4 bases and J gave up 1 base, with 11 bases separating them. The CDR3 loop spans 14 amino acids. Germline CDR1 is WNHNN and CDR2 is SYGVQD (reference sequence). Here the CDR3 DNA reads TGCGCCAGCAGTGGGGGGACGGAATCCTACGAGCAGTACTTC. Its translation is CASSGGTESYEQYF.

The chain combines TRBV12-3 or TRBV12-4 with TRBJ2-2; D unclear. The germline V and J ends were trimmed by 3 bases and 7 bases, with 9 bases remaining between them. This CDR3 is built from 13 residues. CDR3 loop: CASSLSVGGELFF. For the CDR3, the DNA is TGTGCCAGCAGTTTGTCCGTGGGCGGGGAGCTGTTTTTT.